This TCR beta chain was obtained from a study of OX40 agonist ivuxolimab in advanced cancers. At the level of the study: Cancers in dose escalation were hepatocellular, melanoma, renal cell and head and neck.

Germline CDR1 and CDR2: SGHAT and FQNNGV. This CDR3 comprises 17 residues. The V and J ends lost 1 base and 1 base respectively, with 14 bases between them. Findings and caveats of the study: Also showing low normalized T-cell clonal expansion were some of the nonresponders. Near-lowest levels of clonal expansion characterized partial responders at 0.1-3.0 mg/kg.

As regards this clone: Its antigen is not identified.

Produced via immunoSEQ multiplex PCR; TCRdb's table is partial and in-frame only. The repertoire holds about 110,000 clones, with over 85% as singletons. The sequence was obtained from an adult with an advanced solid tumor such as melanoma, head and neck, liver or kidney cancer. The chain uses TRBV11-2 and TRBJ2-4, with D possibly being TRBD1 or TRBD2 (5 bases each). The specimen was CD4+ or CD8+ T cells sorted from blood, collected in a trial of the OX40 agonist ivuxolimab. The CDR3 bases are TGTGCCAGCAGCTTAGGTAAGGGGAGTTTGGCCAAAAACATTCAGTACTTC. Amino acid sequence: CASSLGKGSLAKNIQYF.